These 21 T cell receptor beta chains share one sample of origin, sequenced in a study of control samples from healthy donors and cancer patients (TCRdb year 2020). Library creation used the immunoSEQ multiplex PCR assay. The table was pulled from immuneACCESS by TCRdb, which kept in-frame rearrangements only. Such tables lose some clones; where checked, under half of the loss comes from unresolved V genes, and the rest has no known cause. Across this sample there are about 150,000 clones, with 94% seen only once. The ten largest clones capture approximately 6.1% of the sample. The sequenced sample consisted of blood. Receptor source: a middle-aged man in good health.

This clone appeared once. The V gene is TRBV6-2 or TRBV6-3, the J gene TRBJ1-6, with 7 positions matching TRBD1. J gave up 7 bases and V 5 bases, and 11 bases lay outside the gene matches. Germline loops: CDR1 MNHEY, CDR2 SVGEGT. The CDR3 contains 16 residues. This CDR3 is CASSTSTGTQNSPLHF. DNA of the CDR3: TGTGCCAGCAGTACCTCGACAGGGACCCAGAATTCACCCCTCCACTTT.

The chain links TRBV5-1 to TRBJ1-6, with D hard to call. V lost 1 base and J 7 bases, leaving 9 bases between the germline ends. The germline V gene has CDR1 SGHRS and CDR2 YFSETQ. The CDR3 is made up of 14 amino acids. In nucleotides, the CDR3 is TGCGCCAGCAGCTTGTGGGTCCAGAATTCACCCCTCCACTTT. It codes for CASSLWVQNSPLHF.

The chain combines TRBV30 with TRBJ1-6; unclear D gene. This CDR3 comprises 13 residues. CDR1 is GTSNPN and CDR2 is SVGIG in the germline V gene (reference sequence). The germline V and J ends were trimmed by 8 bases and 6 bases, with 14 bases remaining between them. The CDR3, as DNA: TGTGCCACGGGAGGGCAGCCTAATTCACCCCTCCACTTT. Translated: CATGGQPNSPLHF. The full variable domain, its missing parts supplied by reference TRBV30 and TRBJ1-6, is SQTIHQWPATLVQPVGSPLSLECTVEGTSNPNLYWYRQAAGRGLQLLFYSVGIGQISSEVPQNLSASRPQDRQFILSSKKLLLSDSGFYLCATGGQPNSPLHFGNGTRLTVT.

This clone has a handful of counts. The V and J genes are TRBV7-3 and TRBJ1-2; 12 bases align to TRBD1. The CDR3 covers 17 residues. Germline V gene lookup returns CDR1 SGHTA and CDR2 FQGTGA. V trimming: 5 bases; J trimming: 1 base; junction bases outside the gene matches: 8. The CDR3 nucleotides read TGTGCCAGCAGCATCTCCGGGACAGGGGGCTATAACTATGGCTACACCTTC. Translation: CASSISGTGGYNYGYTF. The full variable domain, in which reference TRBV7-3 and TRBJ1-2 provide the parts outside the CDR3, is GAGVSQTPSNKVTEKGKYVELRCDPISGHTALYWYRQSLGQGPEFLIYFQGTGAADDSGLPNDRFFAVRPEGSVSTLKIQRTERGDSAVYLCASSISGTGGYNYGYTFGSGTRLTVV.

V is TRBV25-1 and J is TRBJ2-2; D gene ambiguous. V dropped 4 bases and J dropped 7 bases, with 4 bases sitting between them. Germline V CDR1 and CDR2: MGHDK, SYGVNS. The CDR3 is 11 amino acids. The DNA for the CDR3 is TGTGCCAGCAGTGCCAACGGGGAGCTGTTTTTT. Translation gives CASSANGELFF.

The chain has TRBV2 and TRBJ1-5, with D possibly TRBD1 on 6 matching bases. V lost 5 bases and J 5 bases, leaving 16 bases between the germline ends. The CDR3 covers 15 residues. Germline-derived CDR1 and CDR2 are SNHLY and FYNNEI. CDR3 in DNA: TGTGCCAGCAGTATCTCCGGGACACCTTATCAGCCCCAGCATTTT. It translates to CASSISGTPYQPQHF.

The chain carries TRBV6-6 and TRBJ1-6; D call uncertain. V shed 4 bases and J shed 7 bases, with 11 bases lying between them. Per the germline V gene, CDR1 is MNHNY and CDR2 is SVGAGI (reference sequence). This CDR3 is 14 amino acids long. The CDR3 bases are TGTGCCAGCAGTTCAGAACTGGTCAATTCACCCCTCCACTTT. Protein: CASSSELVNSPLHF.

The chain joins TRBV12-3 or TRBV12-4 to TRBJ2-7, with a possible D match to TRBD1 (5 bases). The CDR3 runs to 12 residues. V was shortened by 7 bases and J by 3 bases, with 10 bases between the two germline ends. As DNA, the CDR3 is TGTGCCAGCAAGGGCGACAGCTACGAGCAGTACTTC. Residues: CASKGDSYEQYF.

The chain couples TRBV12-3 or TRBV12-4 to TRBJ1-1; tentatively, D is TRBD1 (5 bases). This CDR3 contains 12 residues. Trimming pared 0 bases from V and 7 bases from J, leaving 6 bases between. DNA for the CDR3: TGTGCCAGCAGTTTAGCGACAGTTGAAGCTTTCTTT. It yields the protein CASSLATVEAFF.

As for this clone: The sample contains more than one DNA sequence encoding this CDR3. The V call is TRBV5-1, the J call TRBJ2-1, with 9 bases lining up with TRBD2. Germline CDR1 reads SGHRS; CDR2 reads YFSETQ. V was clipped by 4 bases and J by 5 bases; unmatched bases: 7. The CDR3 spans 15 residues. The CDR3 protein is CASSHASGINNEQFF. CDR3 DNA: TGCGCCAGCAGCCACGCTAGCGGGATAAACAATGAGCAGTTCTTC. Based on the CDR3 plus reference TRBV5-1 and TRBJ2-1, the full variable domain is KAGVTQTPRYLIKTRGQQVTLSCSPISGHRSVSWYQQTPGQGLQFLFEYFSETQRNKGNFPGRFSGRQFSNSRSEMNVSTLELGDSALYLCASSHASGINNEQFFGPGTRLTVL.

This clone appeared a single time. The chain links TRBV18 to TRBJ2-1; 9 bases are a match to TRBD2. The CDR3 runs to 14 residues. The junction had 2 bases not matched to a gene; V was cut back by 3 bases and J by 5 bases. Germline lookup yields CDR1 KGHSH and CDR2 LQKENI. The CDR3 DNA follows: TGTGCCAGCTCACCGAGACTAGCGGACAATGAGCAGTTCTTC. Amino acids: CASSPRLADNEQFF.

This chain uses TRBV28 with TRBJ2-6; perhaps TRBD2 as D (6 bases). CDR3 length: 13 amino acids. CDR1 and CDR2 (germline): MDHEN, SYDVKM. Trimming left V 6 bases short and J 7 bases short, with 10 bases between. CDR3 region: CASSKGLANVLTF. In DNA, the CDR3 is TGTGCCAGCAGCAAGGGACTTGCCAACGTCCTGACTTTC.

This chain links TRBV14 with TRBJ1-1, with no clear D. The V gene lost 0 bases and the J gene lost 0 bases, with 8 bases spanning the gap. Germline V gene data show CDR1 as SGHDN and CDR2 as FVKESK. The CDR3 has 15 amino acids. CDR3 DNA: TGTGCCAGCAGCCAAGAGAGGCGGGTGAACACTGAAGCTTTCTTT. As protein: CASSQERRVNTEAFF.

Notes on this clone: Relative to the germline gene, one junction end is altered; a read error may explain this. The chain carries TRBV12-3 or TRBV12-4 and TRBJ1-2; no firm D call. CDR3 length equals 10 residues. This CDR3 reads CASSYTSWAF. The DNA of the CDR3 is TGTGCCAGCAGTTACACTAGCTGGGCCTTC.

The V gene is TRBV15, the J gene TRBJ2-1; D is possibly TRBD1 or TRBD2 (6 bases each). The CDR3 is made up of 15 amino acids. Germline V gene lookup returns CDR1 LNHNV and CDR2 YYDKDF (reference sequence). V dropped 4 bases and J dropped 5 bases, with 15 bases sitting between them. CDR3 loop: CATSTRRGQNNEQFF. CDR3 DNA sequence: TGTGCCACCAGCACCCGACGGGGGCAGAACAATGAGCAGTTCTTC.

This chain connects TRBV30 to TRBJ1-6; D might be TRBD1 (5 bases). CDR3 length: 20 residues. CDR1 is GTSNPN and CDR2 is SVGIG in the germline V gene (reference sequence). Trimming removed 0 bases at V and 7 bases at J, with 28 bases between. The CDR3 region is CAWSVWGQGGRALLNSPLHF. The CDR3 DNA follows: TGTGCCTGGAGTGTTTGGGGCCAGGGCGGACGGGCATTACTCAATTCACCCCTCCACTTT.

V usage is TRBV27 and J usage is TRBJ1-1; 7 bases are shared with TRBD1. Germline V gives CDR1 MNHEY, CDR2 SMNVEV (reference sequence). V shed 3 bases, J shed 6 bases, and the junction held 10 bases outside the gene matches. This CDR3 is 15 amino acids long. DNA of the CDR3: TGTGCCAGCAGTTTTGGTAGGGGGCGCTCAGCTGAAGCTTTCTTT. Translated: CASSFGRGRSAEAFF.

Only one count was recorded for this clone. The chain couples TRBV6-1 to TRBJ2-7, with unresolved D. The ends were cut back, 3 bases at V and 0 bases at J, with 9 bases in the middle. Germline V gene data show CDR1 as MNHNS and CDR2 as SASEGT. The CDR3 runs 14 residues. CDR3 amino acids: CASSEYGLSYEQYF. The CDR3 DNA is TGTGCCAGCAGTGAGTACGGCCTCTCCTACGAGCAGTACTTC.

The chain recombines TRBV18 with TRBJ1-1, with D unresolved. Trimming stripped 6 bases from V and 7 bases from J, with 15 bases between. CDR1 KGHSH and CDR2 LQKENI come from the germline V gene. The CDR3 has 13 amino acids. The CDR3 loop reads CASSSLAGGEAFF. In DNA, the CDR3 is TGTGCCAGCTCCTCCTTAGCGGGTGGTGAAGCTTTCTTT.

The chain uses TRBV19 and TRBJ1-1; TRBD1 agrees at 9 bases. Looked up from germline, CDR1 is LNHDA and CDR2 is SQIVND (reference sequence). After removal of 5 bases from V and 3 bases from J, the junction contained 7 bases not matched to a gene. This CDR3 region has 15 residues. The CDR3 spells CASSHRGRGDTEAFF. The CDR3, as DNA: TGTGCCAGTAGTCACAGGGGGCGCGGCGACACTGAAGCTTTCTTT.

The V call is TRBV5-8, the J call TRBJ2-3, with 9 bases lining up with TRBD2. The V segment lost 5 bases and the J segment 6 bases; nucleotides outside the gene matches: 13. The CDR3 is 16 residues long. From germline, CDR1 is SGHTS and CDR2 YDEGEE. The CDR3 loop reads CASSHAPGTSPDTQYF. The CDR3 region has the DNA TGTGCCAGCAGTCATGCCCCCGGGACTAGCCCCGATACGCAGTATTTT.